This entry is about one T cell receptor beta chain. Its target is not known. These data are taken from a study of T cell responses to AZD1222 COVID-19 vaccine. Study at large: Second-dose schedules of about 4 or about 12 weeks were combined.

The CDR3 consists of 14 residues. The germline V gene encodes CDR1 LNHDA and CDR2 SQIVND (reference sequence). V lost 1 base to trimming and J lost 1 base, with 5 bases between them. Study results and limitations: Among those given AZD1222, only 6 or 7 were seropositive at baseline. Reports say nearly half of spike-specific TCRs go after unmutated variant regions.

Method: immunoSEQ multiplex PCR; TCRdb's copy keeps in-frame clones and lacks some. The sample shows approximately 150,000 clones, 80% to 95% of them seen only once. This TCR was recovered from an adult in good health. The rearrangement uses TRBV19 and TRBJ2-4; D remains unclear. The material was peripheral blood, obtained on day 0 of AZD1222 vaccination. The CDR3 DNA reads as TGTGCCAGTAGTATAGGGGGTGCCAAAAACATTCAGTACTTC. Protein product: CASSIGGAKNIQYF.